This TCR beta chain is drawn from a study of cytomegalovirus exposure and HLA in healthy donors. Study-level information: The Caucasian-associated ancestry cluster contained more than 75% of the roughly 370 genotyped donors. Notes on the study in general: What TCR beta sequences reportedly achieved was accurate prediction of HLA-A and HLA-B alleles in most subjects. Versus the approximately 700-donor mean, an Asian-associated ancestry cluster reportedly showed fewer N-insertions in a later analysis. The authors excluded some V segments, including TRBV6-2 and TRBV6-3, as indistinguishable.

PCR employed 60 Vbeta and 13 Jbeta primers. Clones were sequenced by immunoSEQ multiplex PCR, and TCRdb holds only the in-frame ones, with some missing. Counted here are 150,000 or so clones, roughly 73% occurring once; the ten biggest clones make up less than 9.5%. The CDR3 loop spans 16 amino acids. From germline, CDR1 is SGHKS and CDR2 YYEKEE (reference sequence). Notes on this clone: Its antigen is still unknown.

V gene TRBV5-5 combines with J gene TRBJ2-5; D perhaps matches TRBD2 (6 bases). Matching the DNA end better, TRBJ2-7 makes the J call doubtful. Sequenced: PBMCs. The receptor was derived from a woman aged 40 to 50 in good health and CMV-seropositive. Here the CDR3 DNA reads TGTGCCAGCAGCTTGGATTTAGCGGCTAAATCCTACGAGCAGTACTTC. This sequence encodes CASSLDLAAKSYEQYF.